This TCR beta chain was observed in a study of shared clonotypes between healthy human individuals. Looked up from germline, CDR1 is MNHEY and CDR2 is SVGAGI. V was trimmed by 6 bases and J by 8 bases, leaving 19 bases between them. The CDR3 is made up of 14 amino acids. In regard to this clone: Its specificity is not known.

Produced via immunoSEQ multiplex PCR; TCRdb's table is partial and in-frame only. The sample contains 2.3 million or so clones, more than 80% of which appear only once. General study findings and limits: For naive CD4 cells, roughly 4.6% of clonotypes were shared across several donors.

V usage is TRBV6-5 and J usage is TRBJ1-2; D perhaps matches TRBD1 (5 bases). The material sequenced was naive CD4+ T cells from PBMCs. Regarding subset: CD45RA+ positively selected. This TCR derives from a man younger than 35 in good health. Some clones in this sample may be carry-over from other donors' samples. Here the CDR3 DNA reads TGTGCCAGCAGCCTCCGGCAGGGCTGGATCGGCTACACCTTC. Translated: CASSLRQGWIGYTF.